This entry is about one TCR beta chain. This specimen comes from a study of blood T cell repertoires in COVID-19. Study-level background: From the United States, Italy and Spain came samples of acute and convalescent COVID-19. Sample material is recorded as cDNA or gDNA derived from T cells, B-cell-depleted T cells, or PBMCs.

The CDR3 spans 13 residues. Germline V lookup: CDR1 SQVTM, CDR2 ANQGSEA. Trimming removed 4 bases from V and 8 bases from J, with 17 bases in between. In the authors' methods: Amplifying reference gene primers gave estimates of nucleated cell counts. The repertoire was sequenced with immunoSEQ multiplex PCR; TCRdb's copy has only in-frame clones and lacks some. The V and J calls and clone size were taken over from that table, and D and trimming were inferred from the DNA. The sample lists some 140,000 clones; roughly 79% were seen once. This rearrangement joins TRBV29-1 to TRBJ1-2, with D hard to call. Input material: peripheral blood. The receptor was isolated from a woman aged 55-70 years with active or convalescent COVID-19. The CDR3 loop reads CSVARTSFGGYTF. CDR3 sequence (DNA): TGCAGCGTTGCCCGGACTTCCTTCGGAGGCTACACCTTC.